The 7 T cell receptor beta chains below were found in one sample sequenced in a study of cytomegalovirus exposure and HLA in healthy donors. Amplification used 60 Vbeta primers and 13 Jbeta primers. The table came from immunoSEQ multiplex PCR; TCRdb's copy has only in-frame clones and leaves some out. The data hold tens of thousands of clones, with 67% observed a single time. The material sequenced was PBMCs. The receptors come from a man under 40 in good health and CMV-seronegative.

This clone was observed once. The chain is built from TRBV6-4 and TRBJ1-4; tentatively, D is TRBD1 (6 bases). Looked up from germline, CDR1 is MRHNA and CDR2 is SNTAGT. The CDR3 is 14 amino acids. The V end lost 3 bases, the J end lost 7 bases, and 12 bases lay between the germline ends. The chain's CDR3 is CASSEGQGSEKLFF. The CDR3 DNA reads TGTGCCAGCAGTGAGGGGCAGGGGAGTGAAAAACTGTTTTTT.

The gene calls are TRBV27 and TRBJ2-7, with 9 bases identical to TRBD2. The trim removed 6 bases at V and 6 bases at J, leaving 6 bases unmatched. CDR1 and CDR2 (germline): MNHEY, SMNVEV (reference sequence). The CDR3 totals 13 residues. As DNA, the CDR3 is TGTGCCAGCAGGTTAGCGGGAGAAGGCGAGCAGTACTTC. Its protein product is CASRLAGEGEQYF.

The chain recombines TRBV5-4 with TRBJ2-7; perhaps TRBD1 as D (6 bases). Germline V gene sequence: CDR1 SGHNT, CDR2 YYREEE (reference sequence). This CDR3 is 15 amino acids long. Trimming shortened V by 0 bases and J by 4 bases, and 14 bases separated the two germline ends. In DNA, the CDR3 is TGTGCCAGCAGCTTGGAAGGGACAAGGGAATACGAGCAGTACTTC. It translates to CASSLEGTREYEQYF.

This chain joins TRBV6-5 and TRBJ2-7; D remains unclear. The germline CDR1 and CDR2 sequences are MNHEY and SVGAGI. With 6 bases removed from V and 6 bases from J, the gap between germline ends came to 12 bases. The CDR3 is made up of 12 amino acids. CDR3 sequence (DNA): TGTGCCAGCAGCCCTACAGAGTTCGAGCAGTACTTC. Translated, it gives CASSPTEFEQYF.

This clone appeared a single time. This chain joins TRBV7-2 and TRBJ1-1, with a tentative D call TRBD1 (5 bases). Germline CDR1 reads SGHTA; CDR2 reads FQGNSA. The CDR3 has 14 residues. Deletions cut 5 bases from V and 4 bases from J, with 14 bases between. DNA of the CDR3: TGTGCCAGCAGCACCAGGACAACGGGCACTGAAGCTTTCTTT. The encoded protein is CASSTRTTGTEAFF.

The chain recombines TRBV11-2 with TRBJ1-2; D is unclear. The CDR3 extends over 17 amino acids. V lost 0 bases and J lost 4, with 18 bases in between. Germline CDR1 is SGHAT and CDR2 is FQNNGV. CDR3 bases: TGTGCCAGCAGCTTAGATTCCGTGGCAATTGTTCTCTATGGCTACACCTTC. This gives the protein CASSLDSVAIVLYGYTF.

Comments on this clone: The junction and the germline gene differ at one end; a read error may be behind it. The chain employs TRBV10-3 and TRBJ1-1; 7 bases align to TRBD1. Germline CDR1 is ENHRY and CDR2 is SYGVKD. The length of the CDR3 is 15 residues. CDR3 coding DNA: TGCGCCATCAGTGGTCAACAGGGGATGAACACTGAAGCTTTCTTT. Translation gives CAISGQQGMNTEAFF.